These T cell receptor beta chains were read from a single sample in a study of shared clonotypes between healthy human individuals. TCRdb keeps only in-frame clones here, not all; method: immunoSEQ multiplex PCR. This repertoire shows about 2.4 million clones, 93% found once; its top ten account for approximately 0.36%. Sequences were obtained from naive CD4+ T cells from PBMCs. The source is a man younger than 35 in good health. Some clones in this sample may be carry-over from other donors' samples. Both conserved end residues are part of each CDR3. Fields, in order: J gene, D gene, V gene, clone size, CDR3 DNA, CDR3 protein. The D gene is left open where the match is weak. Expanded clones get a size class; other rows say once, few or many, or leave the size out.

TRBJ2-2 TRBD1 TRBV28 - TGTGCCAGCAGTCCTTCCGGGACAGGGACGGGCACCGGGGAGCTGTTTTTT CASSPSGTGTGTGELFF
TRBJ1-1 - TRBV27 - TGTGCCAGCAGCTCCCTCCTAGAGGGCGCGGGGGAAGCTTTCTTT CASSSLLEGAGEAFF
TRBJ2-5 - TRBV2 - TGTGCCTCCCGGGACCATATAGGGACCCAGTACTTC CASRDHIGTQYF
TRBJ2-2 TRBD2 TRBV5-1 - TGCGCCAGCAGCGAAAGCGGGAGGGCCCTCGGCACCGGGGAGCTGTTTTTT CASSESGRALGTGELFF
TRBJ1-1 - TRBV7-3 - TGTGCCAGCAGCACCACAGGGAGAATGACTGAAGCTTTCTTT CASSTTGRMTEAFF
TRBJ1-1 - TRBV6-6 - TGTGCCAGCAGTTTTGGCAGCACTGAAGCTTTCTTT CASSFGSTEAFF
TRBJ2-6 - TRBV19 once TGTGCCACCAGCATATATAGAGCAGGAACTGGGGCCAACGTCCTGACTTTC CATSIYRAGTGANVLTF
TRBJ1-1 - TRBV19 once TGTGCCAGTAGCTGGTCCATACAGAACACTGAAGCTTTCTTT CASSWSIQNTEAFF
TRBJ2-1 - TRBV30 - TGTGCCTGGAGCGCCAGCCCTCTTAGAAGCTCCTACAATGAGCAGTTCTTC CAWSASPLRSSYNEQFF
TRBJ2-1 TRBD1 TRBV7-9 - TGTGCCAGCAGCCCGACAGGGGATGAGCAGTTCTTC CASSPTGDEQFF
TRBJ2-3 TRBD1 TRBV5-1 - TGCGCCAGCAGCTTGGCGGGACAGGGAGGCACAGATACGCAGTATTTT CASSLAGQGGTDTQYF
TRBJ2-2 TRBD2 TRBV9 - TGTGCCAGCAGCGTTGGCCAGCGGGAGTTGGGCGGGGAGCTGTTTTTT CASSVGQRELGGELFF
TRBJ2-1 - TRBV11-3 - TGTGCCAGCAGCTTAAGTCCCAGCTACAATGAGCAGTTCTTC CASSLSPSYNEQFF
TRBJ2-3 TRBD1 TRBV6-1 - TGTGCCAGCAGTGAAGCGCCGGGACAGGGTACAGATACGCAGTATTTT CASSEAPGQGTDTQYF
TRBJ1-1 - TRBV5-4 - TGTGCCAGCACCCCAGTGACAGCTTTGAACACTGAAGCTTTCTTT CASTPVTALNTEAFF